This T cell receptor beta chain was identified during a study of blood T cell repertoires in COVID-19. Overall study: From the United States, Italy and Spain came samples of acute and convalescent COVID-19. The cDNA or gDNA used as material had been derived from T cells, B-cell-depleted T cells, or PBMCs.

There are 12 residues in the CDR3. Germline CDR1 and CDR2: SGHAT and FQNNGV. V gave up 5 bases and J gave up 8 bases, with 12 bases separating them. Per the original data handling: Cell counts per sample came from amplifying reference gene primers. TCRdb keeps only in-frame clones here, not all; method: immunoSEQ multiplex PCR. V and J calls and clone size are as listed in that table; D and trimming were resolved from the DNA. This sample carries approximately 92,000 clones, about 80% of them seen once, and the ten largest clones take roughly 4%. The rearrangement joins TRBV11-2 to TRBJ1-1, with D possibly matching TRBD1 (5 bases). The clonotype originates from a man aged 60-69 years with acute or convalescent COVID-19. The sequenced sample consisted of peripheral blood. The CDR3 DNA reads as TGTGCCAGCAGCGGGCGACAGCCGGAAGCTTTCTTT. It translates to CASSGRQPEAFF.